The T cell receptor beta chain under discussion was sequenced for a study of blood T cell repertoires in COVID-19 (TCRdb year 2020). Study-level background: Samples from collaborators originated in the United States, Italy and Spain and spanned both the acute and convalescent phases of COVID-19. Samples came from the ongoing ImmuneRACE study (first 160 participants) plus 1,254 subjects from 6 global collaborators. Deeply sampled blood TCRbeta repertoires from subjects exposed to, actively infected with, or recovered from COVID-19 were included in the dataset. The material from the prospective study consisted of cDNA or gDNA derived from T cells, B-cell-depleted T cells, or PBMCs. The repertoires were released in a freely available public database intended as a resource for research on the immune response to SARS-CoV-2. Nearly every sample came with metadata listing a de-identified subject ID, COVID-19 status, age in years and sex. Where available, HLA class I and class II types were taken from metadata supplied by the sample provider and were not determined by assay-based typing. Summary of the overall study and its limitations: How much clinical and demographic metadata was included differed by source and by participant, and the metadata was provided uncurated.

Enrolling through a virtual design, the prospective study's participants ranged in age from roughly 18 to 90 years and lived across about two dozen United States geographic areas. To assign participants to cohorts, the prospective study relied on clinical history that participants themselves reported in a screening survey and a study questionnaire. Recovered participants in ImmuneRACE Cohort 3 were defined as having two consecutive negative NP/OP PCR tests, clearance from a healthcare professional, or resolution of symptoms. Mobile phlebotomists in the prospective study collected whole blood, serum and a nasopharyngeal or oropharyngeal swab from every participant. Prospective study participants could optionally give additional blood draws and questionnaires over an approximately two-month period. Prospective study blood samples were shipped either frozen or at room temperature before DNA extraction.

The CDR3, cysteine through phenylalanine, is 17 amino acids long. About this clone: This receptor's antigen is unknown. No DNA is shown, since the ends of the CDR3 on it are uncertain; the CDR3 is the one TCRdb lists.

TCRbeta CDR3 regions were amplified from genomic DNA by means of the immunoSEQ Assay, a bias-controlled multiplex PCR. The study's own analysis went as follows. The number of nucleated cells in each sample was estimated by amplification of reference gene primers within the assay. To quantify the absolute abundance of each unique TCRbeta CDR3 rearrangement, sequence reads were collapsed and filtered. For each sample, productive Simpson clonality was calculated as the square root of Simpson's diversity index over productive rearrangements. TCRdb holds this immuneACCESS table with in-frame rearrangements only. Some clones are missing; in checked studies, unresolved V genes explain under half, and the rest has no known cause. The V and J calls and clone size were taken over from that table, and D and trimming were inferred from the DNA. The sample profile shows about 220,000 clones; under 90% of them were found once. The ten largest clones capture 3% to 4% of the sample.

This chain joins TRBV21-1 to TRBJ1-1. TRBV21-1 is tagged as a pseudogene. Sequencing input: PBMCs or T cells enriched from blood (not recorded which). This sequence was found in a woman aged 55-69 years who had recovered from COVID-19. The CDR3 in this case is CASSAPRWGAGNTEAFF.